This T cell receptor beta chain emerged from a study of OX40 agonist ivuxolimab in advanced cancers. About the investigation overall: Ivuxolimab was an agonistic, fully human IgG2 monoclonal antibody directed against OX40 (CD134), a costimulatory receptor. Peripheral TCRbeta sequencing was intended to test whether TCR sequence diversity was altered and clonal T-cell expansion was caused by ivuxolimab. Partial responses occurred in three dose-escalation patients, of whom one had hepatocellular carcinoma and two had cutaneous melanoma. Among the roughly 50 dose-escalation patients, about 20 had hepatocellular carcinoma, 15 or so melanoma, 9 renal cell carcinoma and 9 head and neck cancer. Patients were allowed to have had prior anti-PD-1, anti-PD-L1 or anti-CTLA-4 therapy, and 40% of the dose-escalation patients had previously received checkpoint inhibitors. The paper covers the monotherapy dose-escalation part of the phase I ivuxolimab trial, which included N of about 56 patients. The dose-escalation cohort was 82.7% male with a mean age of around 62 years, ranging from 23 to 79. Intravenous ivuxolimab was administered to patients every 2 weeks at six dose levels: 0.01, 0.1, 0.3, 1.5, 3 and 10 mg/kg.

Patients with autoimmune disease history or receiving systemic immunosuppression were excluded from the trial. Peripheral blood for TCR sequencing was drawn from every dose cohort at baseline, at cycle 4 day 1 and at cycle 7 day 1. The samples were taken from a phase I, first-in-human, multicenter, open-label dose-escalation trial of ivuxolimab. Adults with locally advanced or metastatic head and neck squamous cell, hepatocellular, melanoma or renal cell carcinoma were enrolled in the trial. Before TCR sequencing, CD4+ and CD8+ T cells were separately sorted from peripheral blood. This clone was seen only once. Its antigen is currently not known. No base qualities exist here, and no much larger clone lies one base off it. Looking up the germline V gene (reference sequence) yields CDR1 SEHNR and CDR2 FQNEAQ. There are 12 amino acids in the CDR3, from cysteine to phenylalanine inclusive. Left in the record is the CDR3 DNA by itself, 36 bases read in frame from the first base. V was cut back by 1 base and J by 10 bases, leaving a gap of 8 bases between them.

Genomic DNA was extracted from sorted cells for sequencing of the TCRbeta CDR3 region. The immunoSEQ Assay was used for sequencing of TCRbeta CDR3 regions. In TCRdb, the immuneACCESS table is reduced to in-frame sequences with V and J assigned. These tables do not hold every clone; where another copy was compared, an unresolved V gene accounts for under half, and the others remain unexplained. Present in this sample are around 55,000 clones, around 89% of which were seen just once. 9% to 15% of the sample is held by the ten biggest clonotypes. Overall study results and their limits: The antigen specificity of the peripheral T cells that underwent clonal expansion was not determined. In the 0.1-3.0 mg/kg groups, partial responders were among the patients with the lowest normalized peripheral clonal expansion, particularly in CD8+ T cells. After ivuxolimab, expanded clones were on average more numerous among CD8+ T cells than among CD4+ T cells. Low levels of normalized T-cell clonal expansion were also shown by some nonresponding patients. At doses of 0.1 to 3.0 mg/kg, clonal expansion of both CD4+ and CD8+ blood T cells was observed from baseline to week 6.

This chain joins TRBV7-9 to TRBJ2-1; the D gene assignment is ambiguous. The sequence came from an adult with an advanced solid tumor such as melanoma, head and neck, liver or kidney cancer. Sequencing was performed on CD4+ or CD8+ T cells sorted from blood, taken in a trial of the OX40 agonist ivuxolimab. The CDR3 has the sequence CASSLVRAEQFF. The DNA reads TGTGCCAGCAGCTTAGTAAGGGCGGAGCAGTTCTTC.